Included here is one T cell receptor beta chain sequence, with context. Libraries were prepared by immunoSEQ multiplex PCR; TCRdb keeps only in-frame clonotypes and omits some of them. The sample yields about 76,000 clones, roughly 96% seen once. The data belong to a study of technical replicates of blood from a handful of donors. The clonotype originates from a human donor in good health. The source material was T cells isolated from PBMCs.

The CDR3 is CASTPFSGGPGNTIYF. In DNA form, the CDR3 reads TGTGCCAGTACGCCCTTCTCCGGGGGGCCTGGAAACACCATATATTTT. The chain has TRBV19 and TRBJ1-3; tentative D call: TRBD1 (6 bases). Trimming took 7 bases from V and 2 from J, leaving 18 bases between them. The CDR3 is made up of 16 amino acids. CDR1 and CDR2 from the germline V gene are LNHDA and SQIVND (reference sequence). The full variable domain, with the rest looked up from reference TRBV19 and TRBJ1-3, is DGGITQSPKYLFRKEGQNVTLSCEQNLNHDAMYWYRQDPGQGLRLIYYSQIVNDFQKGDIAEGYSVSREKKESFPLTVTSAQKNPTAFYLCASTPFSGGPGNTIYFGEGSWLTVV.